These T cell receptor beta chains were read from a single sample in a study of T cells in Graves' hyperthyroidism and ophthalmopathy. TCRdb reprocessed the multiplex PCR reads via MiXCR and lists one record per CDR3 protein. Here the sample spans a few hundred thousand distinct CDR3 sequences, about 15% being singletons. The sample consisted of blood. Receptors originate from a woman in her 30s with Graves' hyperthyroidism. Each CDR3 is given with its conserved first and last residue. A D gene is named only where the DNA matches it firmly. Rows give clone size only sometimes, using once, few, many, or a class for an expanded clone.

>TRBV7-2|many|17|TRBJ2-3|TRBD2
TGTGCCAGCAGGCGGAGGACTAGCGGATCCGGCACAGATACGCAGTATTTT
CASRRRTSGSGTDTQYF
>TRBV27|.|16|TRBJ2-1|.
TGTGCCAGCAGTTTAATTGGCAATCCAGATTACAATGAGCAGTTCTTC
CASSLIGNPDYNEQFF
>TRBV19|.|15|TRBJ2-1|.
TGTGCCAGTAGTGGGTTTGAAGGGGCCGCGGGAGAGCAGTTCTTC
CASSGFEGAAGEQFF
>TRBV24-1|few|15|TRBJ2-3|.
TGTGCCACCAGTGGGGGAGGTACTTCCACAGATACGCAGTATTTT
CATSGGGTSTDTQYF
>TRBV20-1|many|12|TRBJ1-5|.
TGCAGTGCTAGGTTACTGGATCAGCCCCAGCATTTT
CSARLLDQPQHF
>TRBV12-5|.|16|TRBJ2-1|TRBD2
TGTGCTAGTGGTTTGGACCGGGGACTAGGGTACAATGAGCAGTTCTTC
CASGLDRGLGYNEQFF
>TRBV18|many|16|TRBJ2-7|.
TGTGCCAGCTCTTACACGGTCGAAGGGGCGACTAACGAGCAGTACTTC
CASSYTVEGATNEQYF
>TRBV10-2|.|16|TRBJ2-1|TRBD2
TGCGCCAGCAGTGAGTCGAGACTAGCGGGAGACAATGAGCAGTTCTTC
CASSESRLAGDNEQFF
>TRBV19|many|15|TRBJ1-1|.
TGTGCCAGTAATAACCCCGTGGGAGTGAACACTGAAGCTTTCTTT
CASNNPVGVNTEAFF
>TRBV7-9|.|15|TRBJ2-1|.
TGTGCCAGCAGCTTAACCCTAGGGACCTACAATGAGCAGTTCTTC
CASSLTLGTYNEQFF
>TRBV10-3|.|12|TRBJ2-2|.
TGTGCCATCAGTGAGGTACCCGGGGAGCTGTTTTTT
CAISEVPGELFF
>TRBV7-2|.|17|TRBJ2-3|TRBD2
TGTGCCAGCAGCTTCTGGCCGCGGCGGGAGGGAGCAGATACGCAGTATTTT
CASSFWPRREGADTQYF
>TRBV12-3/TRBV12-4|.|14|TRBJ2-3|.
TGTGCCAGCAACACAGGGAGCGGCACAGATACGCAGTATTTT
CASNTGSGTDTQYF